These 11 T cell receptor beta chains came from one sample sequenced in a study of beta chain features in type 1 diabetes. Findings of the study overall: The study found moderately but significantly shorter TCRB CDR3s in all four CD4+ subsets of Type 1 diabetes patients.

Reverse transcription of all isolated RNA meant that expressed TCRB transcripts were sequenced. The protocol was immunoSEQ multiplex PCR, while the TCRdb copy is restricted to in-frame clones and leaves out a portion. The sample carries 250,000 or so clones, around 14% recorded once. Antigens of these TCRs are unknown. Sequenced sample: naive CD4+ T cells from blood. Receptor source: a man aged 25-45 years with type 1 diabetes.

This clone was seen a handful of times. The chain combines TRBV30 with TRBJ2-5; TRBD2 might be the D (6 bases). This CDR3 spans 14 amino acids. V was shortened by 5 bases and J by 5 bases, with 18 bases between the two germline ends. CDR1 is GTSNPN and CDR2 is SVGIG in the germline V gene (reference sequence). In DNA form, the CDR3 reads TGTGCCTGGGAGACCGCGGGGCACGGGGAGACCCAGTACTTC. This translates into CAWETAGHGETQYF.

The J gene is TRBJ2-7, the V gene TRBV13; D is undetermined. Trimming pared 5 bases from V and 2 bases from J, leaving 10 bases between. Germline V gives CDR1 PRHDT, CDR2 FYEKMQ (reference sequence). The CDR3 length is 13 residues. In DNA, the CDR3 is TGTGCCAGCAGCCTGACAAATACCTACGAGCAGTACTTC. Protein: CASSLTNTYEQYF. Together with reference TRBV13 and TRBJ2-7, the CDR3 gives the full variable domain: AAGVIQSPRHLIKEKRETATLKCYPIPRHDTVYWYQQGPGQDPQFLISFYEKMQSDKGSIPDRFSAQQFSDYHSELNMSSLELGDSALYFCASSLTNTYEQYFGPGTRLTVT.

Only a few counts were recorded for this clone. This chain joins TRBV29-1 and TRBJ1-1, with D perhaps TRBD1 (6 bases). V gave up 1 base and J gave up 1 base, with 13 bases separating them. In germline, CDR1 is SQVTM, CDR2 ANQGSEA. This CDR3 has 15 amino acids. CDR3 protein: CSVEVARGGNTEAFF. The CDR3 region has the DNA TGCAGCGTTGAAGTGGCCAGGGGTGGGAACACTGAAGCTTTCTTT. Supplemented by reference TRBV29-1 and TRBJ1-1, the full variable domain reads SAVISQKPSRDICQRGTSLTIQCQVDSQVTMMFWYRQQPGQSLTLIATANQGSEATYESGFVIDKFPISRPNLTFSTLTVSNMSPEDSSIYLCSVEVARGGNTEAFFGQGTRLTVV.

This clone was detected only a few times. The genes are TRBV30 and TRBJ2-7; 8 nucleotides line up with TRBD2. This CDR3 contains 16 residues. Germline trimming cut 0 bases from V and 0 bases from J; bases unmatched to any gene: 7. Germline-derived CDR1 and CDR2 are GTSNPN and SVGIG (reference sequence). The CDR3: CAWSVLGGGHSYEQYF. The CDR3 DNA is TGTGCCTGGAGTGTCCTAGGCGGGGGGCACTCCTACGAGCAGTACTTC.

V usage is TRBV7-7 and J usage is TRBJ2-1; 12 bases fit TRBD2. J lost 9 bases, V lost 5 bases, and 8 bases had no gene match. The CDR3 has 15 residues. CDR1 is SSHAT and CDR2 is FNYEAQ in the germline V gene (reference sequence). CDR3 in amino acids: CASSPSSGRASEQFF. Written as DNA, the CDR3 is TGTGCCAGCAGCCCCTCTAGCGGGAGGGCCAGTGAGCAGTTCTTC.

The V and J genes are TRBV11-2 and TRBJ2-5; perhaps TRBD2 as D (6 bases). The CDR3 has 16 amino acids. V was pared by 1 base and J by 5 bases, with 17 bases between. The germline CDR1 and CDR2 sequences are SGHAT and FQNNGV. The CDR3 region is CASSLAAGGLGETQYF. Here the CDR3 DNA reads TGTGCCAGCAGCTTAGCTGCCGGGGGTCTAGGGGAGACCCAGTACTTC.

This clone was seen more than once but under ten times. J is TRBJ2-7 and V is TRBV7-9, with D perhaps matching TRBD2 (6 bases). Germline V gives CDR1 SEHNR, CDR2 FQNEAQ (reference sequence). The CDR3 length is 18 residues. V lost 5 bases to trimming and J lost 3 bases, with 26 bases between them. This CDR3 reads CASSRLLGTSGRNYEQYF. The CDR3 coding sequence is TGTGCCAGCAGCCGCCTTCTCGGGACTTCAGGCCGAAACTACGAGCAGTACTTC. The full variable domain, in which reference TRBV7-9 and TRBJ2-7 provide the parts outside the CDR3, is DTGVSQNPRHKITKRGQNVTFRCDPISEHNRLYWYRQTLGQGPEFLTYFQNEAQLEKSRLLSDRFSAERPKGSFSTLEIQRTEQGDSAMYLCASSRLLGTSGRNYEQYFGPGTRLTVT.

The rearrangement joins TRBV5-4 to TRBJ2-1, with D possibly TRBD2 on 6 matching bases. Germline CDR1 SGHNT, CDR2 YYREEE (reference sequence). V lost 1 base to trimming and J lost 7 bases, with 15 bases between them. The CDR3 is 15 amino acids. Here the CDR3 reads CASSLMSGERNEQFF. Here the CDR3 DNA reads TGTGCCAGCAGCTTGATGTCGGGAGAGAGAAATGAGCAGTTCTTC.

The chain couples TRBV29-1 to TRBJ1-1, with D tentatively TRBD1 (5 bases). From germline, CDR1 is SQVTM and CDR2 ANQGSEA. The germline V and J ends were trimmed by 6 bases and 5 bases, with 22 bases remaining between them. The CDR3 consists of 15 residues. Here the CDR3 DNA reads TGCAGCGTCGGTACCGGACACGCCGGGGGGACTGAAGCTTTCTTT. The encoded protein is CSVGTGHAGGTEAFF.

The rearrangement joins TRBV2 to TRBJ1-5; maybe TRBD1 (6 bases). The CDR3 has 12 amino acids. Trimming pared 3 bases from V and 6 bases from J, leaving 6 bases between. CDR1 is SNHLY, CDR2 FYNNEI, per germline. CDR3 sequence: CASSEDSQPQHF. The CDR3 nucleotides read TGTGCCAGCAGTGAGGACAGTCAGCCCCAGCATTTT.

In this sample, this clone turned up a few times. The chain couples TRBV5-1 to TRBJ2-1; 7 bases match TRBD2. Germline V gene sequence: CDR1 SGHRS, CDR2 YFSETQ. J gave up 7 bases and V 4 bases, and 8 bases lay outside the gene matches. This CDR3 is built from 14 residues. The CDR3 here is CASSQAGLQNEQFF. The CDR3 nucleotides read TGCGCCAGCAGCCAAGCGGGACTCCAAAATGAGCAGTTCTTC.